This T cell receptor (beta chain) was documented in a study of blood T cell repertoires in COVID-19 (dated by TCRdb to the early 2020s). In the study overall: The collaborator samples originated in the United States, Italy and Spain and spanned the acute and convalescent phases of COVID-19. The dataset comprised deeply sampled blood TCRbeta repertoires from subjects exposed to, actively infected with, or recovered from COVID-19. The prospective study material was composed of cDNA or gDNA derived from T cells, B-cell-depleted T cells, or PBMCs. Samples came from the ongoing ImmuneRACE study (first 160 participants) plus 1,254 subjects from 6 global collaborators. Where available, HLA class I and class II types were taken from metadata supplied by the sample provider and were not determined by assay-based typing. Sample metadata almost always included a de-identified subject ID, COVID-19 status, age in years and sex. A freely available public database, intended as a resource for researchers studying the immune response to SARS-CoV-2, is where the repertoires were released.

One collaborating source in Seattle enrolled patients while the patients were actively infected and followed the patients over time throughout the course of disease. The collaborating institutions used their own protocols to collect whole blood in K2EDTA tubes. For TCRbeta analysis, collaborators shipped samples as frozen whole blood, isolated PBMCs, or DNA extracted from either of those sample types. The immunoSEQ Assay, a bias-controlled multiplex PCR, was used to amplify TCRbeta CDR3 regions from genomic DNA. As for how the authors treated the data: The number of nucleated cells in each sample was estimated from the amplification of reference gene primers within the assay. To quantify the absolute abundance of each unique TCRbeta CDR3 rearrangement, sequence reads were collapsed and filtered. For each sample, productive Simpson clonality was calculated as the square root of Simpson's diversity index over productive rearrangements. In its TCRdb copy, this immuneACCESS table keeps in-frame sequences only and misses some clones. Where compared with another copy, unresolved V genes explain less than half of these, and the others have no known cause. V, J and clone size are those of that table, while D and trimming were read from the DNA. The table for this sample lists about 73,000 clones; over 60% of them were counted only once. The ten largest account for under 2.5% of the sample.

Here is what the overall study found, with its caveats: How much clinical and demographic metadata was included differed by source and by participant, and the metadata was provided uncurated.

The germline V gene (reference sequence) yields SGHNT for CDR1 and YYREEE for CDR2. V loses 6 bases of germline sequence and J loses 5 bases, and the interval between the two ends is 20 bases. Taken from cysteine to phenylalanine, the CDR3 has 15 residues. Only CDR3 DNA remains: 45 bases, in frame from the first base. In the case of this clone: No cognate antigen has been identified for it. Base qualities were left out, and no much larger clone turns up one base away.

The receptor was isolated from a man aged 65-85 years with COVID-19, enrolled during active disease. The sample was peripheral blood. The rearranged chain carries TRBV5-4 and TRBJ2-5; the D region possibly corresponds to TRBD1 (6 bases align). The CDR3 region: CASTRQATIGETQYF. The nucleotide sequence reads TGTGCCAGCACGAGACAGGCTACGATTGGGGAGACCCAGTACTTC.